These 16 T cell receptor beta chains were sequenced from one sample in a study of blood T cell repertoires in COVID-19. TCRdb's table, derived via immunoSEQ multiplex PCR, lists solely in-frame clones and lacks some. The repertoire has around 98,000 clones, 82% of them found once; the top ten carry approximately 11%. Material for sequencing was peripheral blood. All receptors derive from an older man with active or convalescent COVID-19.

The rearrangement links TRBV15 to TRBJ2-1, with 9 nucleotides matching TRBD2. In germline, CDR1 is LNHNV, CDR2 YYDKDF (reference sequence). The CDR3 length is 15 residues. Germline trimming cut 0 bases from V and 9 bases from J; bases unmatched to any gene: 6. The CDR3 nucleotides read TGTGCCACCAGCAGAGATCCTAGCGGGGTGGTTGAGCAGTTCTTC. Its protein product is CATSRDPSGVVEQFF.

This clone was found a few times. V usage is TRBV9 and J usage is TRBJ1-3; D uncertain. CDR3 length equals 14 residues. Germline CDR1 and CDR2: SGDLS and YYNGEE. V lost 0 bases and J 4 bases, leaving 8 bases between the germline ends. This CDR3 is CASSVGAGGNTIYF. Written as DNA, the CDR3 is TGTGCCAGCAGCGTAGGGGCTGGGGGAAACACCATATATTTT.

The chain joins TRBV19 to TRBJ2-3; 9 bases are shared with TRBD1. J gave up 4 bases and V 3 bases, and 5 bases lay outside the gene matches. The CDR3 sequence is 15 residues long. In germline, CDR1 is LNHDA, CDR2 SQIVND (reference sequence). The CDR3 loop is CASSMGQGWADTQYF. Here the CDR3 DNA reads TGTGCCAGTAGTATGGGACAGGGATGGGCAGATACGCAGTATTTT.

This clone was counted a single time. At one of its ends the junction is not consistent with the germline gene, which may arise from a read error. The chain has TRBV7-7 and TRBJ2-2; maybe TRBD2 (5 bases). CDR3 length: 14 amino acids. The germline V gene encodes CDR1 SSHAT and CDR2 FNYEAQ (reference sequence). CDR3 in DNA: TGTGCTAGCAGCCCTGTCGGGGACACCGGGGAGCTGTTTTTT. Residues: CASSPVGDTGELFF.

The CDR3 nucleotides are TGTGCCAGCAGCTCACCCGGACGGACAGGGGTTAATTCACCCCTCCACTTT. It translates to CASSSPGRTGVNSPLHF. The chain uses TRBV5-6 and TRBJ1-6; 9 nucleotides line up with TRBD1. The CDR3 loop spans 17 amino acids. Germline V lookup: CDR1 SGHDT, CDR2 YYEEEE. The V gene end was trimmed by 3 bases and the J gene end by 6 bases; junction bases not matched to a gene: 10.

The chain recombines TRBV5-1 with TRBJ1-6; no clear D. The CDR3 spans 14 residues. Trimming removed 4 bases at V and 2 bases at J, with 7 bases between. CDR1 and CDR2 (germline): SGHRS, YFSETQ. CDR3 sequence reads: CASSTGTYNSPLHF. CDR3 nucleotides: TGCGCCAGCAGCACCGGGACCTATAATTCACCCCTCCACTTT.

This chain joins TRBV19 and TRBJ1-5; TRBD1 is a possible D gene (5 bases). V lost 5 bases and J 0 bases, leaving 11 bases between the germline ends. CDR1 is LNHDA, CDR2 SQIVND, per germline (reference sequence). The CDR3 has 15 amino acids. CDR3 sequence reads: CASSGAGNSNQPQHF. The CDR3 region has the DNA TGTGCCAGTAGTGGCGCAGGGAATAGCAATCAGCCCCAGCATTTT. The complete variable domain, with remaining parts taken from reference TRBV19 and TRBJ1-5, reads DGGITQSPKYLFRKEGQNVTLSCEQNLNHDAMYWYRQDPGQGLRLIYYSQIVNDFQKGDIAEGYSVSREKKESFPLTVTSAQKNPTAFYLCASSGAGNSNQPQHFGDGTRLSIL.

This chain uses TRBV7-2 with TRBJ2-1; 9 bases map to TRBD2. Germline loops: CDR1 SGHTA, CDR2 FQGNSA. With V trimmed by 8 bases and J by 4 bases, 3 bases remained unmatched. CDR3 size: 13 residues. The DNA of the CDR3 is TGTGCCAGCGGACTAGCGACTTACAATGAGCAGTTCTTC. Amino acid sequence: CASGLATYNEQFF.

The V gene is TRBV3-1 (or the pseudogene TRBV3-2), the J gene TRBJ1-3; 7 bases line up with TRBD1. Germline trimming cut 0 bases from V and 3 bases from J; bases unmatched to any gene: 2. This CDR3 region has 15 residues. Germline CDR1 is LGHDT and CDR2 is YNNKEL (reference sequence). The CDR3 DNA sequence: TGTGCCAGCAGCCAAGACCGGACAGGTGGAAACACCATATATTTT. Amino acid sequence: CASSQDRTGGNTIYF.

This rearrangement joins TRBV5-6 to TRBJ1-1; D is undetermined. Between the trimmed V and J ends, which lost 2 bases and 1 base, there was a span of 6 bases. The CDR3 extends over 13 amino acids. Germline values: CDR1 SGHDT, CDR2 YYEEEE. The CDR3 region is CASSFGANTEAFF. CDR3 nucleotides: TGTGCCAGCAGCTTTGGAGCGAACACTGAAGCTTTCTTT.

The J gene is TRBJ2-1, the V gene TRBV4-2, with 9 bases aligning to TRBD2. Per germline, CDR1 LGHNA and CDR2 YNFKEQ. Trimming took 3 bases from V and 8 from J; bases not matched to a gene: 8. This CDR3 is 15 amino acids long. The CDR3: CASSQVSGGSDEQFF. The CDR3 nucleotides read TGTGCCAGCAGCCAGGTTAGCGGGGGCAGCGATGAGCAGTTCTTC.

This chain links TRBV2 with TRBJ2-3, with 8 bases matching TRBD2. V trimming: 4 bases; J trimming: 1 base; junction bases outside the gene matches: 7. This CDR3 has 16 residues. CDR1 and CDR2 from the germline V gene are SNHLY and FYNNEI. CDR3 region: CASSVSSGARTDTQYF. The CDR3 DNA is TGTGCCAGCAGTGTGAGTAGCGGGGCCCGCACAGATACGCAGTATTTT. The complete variable domain, with remaining parts taken from reference TRBV2 and TRBJ2-3, reads EPEVTQTPSHQVTQMGQEVILRCVPISNHLYFYWYRQILGQKVEFLVSFYNNEISEKSEIFDDQFSVERPDGSNFTLKIRSTKLEDSAMYFCASSVSSGARTDTQYFGPGTRLTVL.

Remarks on this clone: The sample carries other DNA sequences with the same CDR3. The V gene is TRBV6-5, the J gene TRBJ2-5; 10 positions match TRBD2. Trimming took 5 bases from V and 5 from J; bases not matched to a gene: 5. Germline V lookup: CDR1 MNHEY, CDR2 SVGAGI. This CDR3 contains 14 residues. CDR3 DNA: TGTGCCAGCAGTAGCGGGGGGGCCGGGGAGACCCAGTACTTC. It yields the protein CASSSGGAGETQYF.

This rearrangement joins TRBV5-4 to TRBJ2-3; 8 bases agree with TRBD1. The V and J ends lost 2 bases and 4 bases, in that order; junction bases with no gene match: 6. This CDR3 contains 15 residues. The germline CDR1 and CDR2 sequences are SGHNT and YYREEE (reference sequence). The CDR3 DNA sequence: TGTGCCAGCAGCTTAGGACAGGGTCCCGCAGATACGCAGTATTTT. Its protein is CASSLGQGPADTQYF.

In this sample, this clone turned up a few times. J is TRBJ1-2 and V is TRBV4-2; maybe TRBD1 (5 bases). The CDR3 runs 14 residues. Trimming left V 0 bases short and J 6 bases short, with 11 bases between. The germline V gene encodes CDR1 LGHNA and CDR2 YNFKEQ. The CDR3 DNA is TGTGCCAGCAGCCAAGATACAGGACCTAATGGCTACACCTTC. Protein sequence: CASSQDTGPNGYTF.

The genes are TRBV2 and TRBJ2-7, with 7 bases that match TRBD1. The V gene end was trimmed by 6 bases and the J gene end by 5 bases; junction bases not matched to a gene: 7. CDR1 is SNHLY and CDR2 is FYNNEI in the germline V gene. The CDR3 covers 13 residues. The CDR3 loop is CASRRGTANEQYF. The CDR3, as DNA: TGTGCCAGCAGGAGGGGGACAGCCAACGAGCAGTACTTC. The full variable domain, rest sourced from reference TRBV2 and TRBJ2-7, is EPEVTQTPSHQVTQMGQEVILRCVPISNHLYFYWYRQILGQKVEFLVSFYNNEISEKSEIFDDQFSVERPDGSNFTLKIRSTKLEDSAMYFCASRRGTANEQYFGPGTRLTVT.